Listed below are T cell receptor beta chains from one sample, sequenced in a study of chemoradiotherapy in HPV16-positive cancers. Profiled with immunoSEQ multiplex PCR; TCRdb holds only in-frame clones, not every one. The data hold tens of thousands of clones, with around 88% observed a single time. The sample consisted of blood, taken from a patient who underwent chemoradiotherapy. Receptors were obtained from a human donor with HPV-associated anogenital cancer. The CDR3 runs from the conserved cysteine through the conserved F or W. Fields, in order: clone size, J gene, V gene, D gene, CDR3 protein, CDR3 DNA. The D gene is left open where the match is weak. Clone size is not always given. Where it is, it says once, few, many or a class for expanded clones.

-,TRBJ2-1,TRBV5-6,-,CASSLVVSTRNNEQFF,TGTGCCAGCAGCTTGGTGGTGTCCACTCGAAACAATGAGCAGTTCTTC
-,TRBJ1-1,TRBV7-9,-,CASRISEAFF,TGTGCCAGCAGGATCTCTGAAGCTTTCTTT
-,TRBJ2-7,TRBV10-2,TRBD1,CASSGLDRSYEQYF,TGCGCCAGCAGTGGGTTGGACAGGTCCTACGAGCAGTACTTC
-,TRBJ1-1,TRBV27,-,CASSLWAGHLVAFF,TGTGCCAGCAGTTTATGGGCAGGGCATTTAGTAGCTTTCTTT
-,TRBJ2-2,TRBV5-1,TRBD2,CASSRFSGNGATGELFF,TGCGCCAGCAGCAGGTTTAGCGGGAACGGGGCCACCGGGGAGCTGTTTTTT
-,TRBJ1-4,TRBV27,-,CASSFTADEKLFF,TGTGCCAGCAGTTTTACAGCGGATGAAAAACTGTTTTTT
-,TRBJ2-2,TRBV6-6,-,CASLPPGRPGELFF,TGTGCCAGCCTCCCCCCTGGTAGGCCCGGGGAGCTGTTTTTT
once,TRBJ2-3,TRBV6-5,TRBD2,CASSYGRGATDTQYF,TGTGCCAGCAGTTACGGGCGGGGGGCCACAGATACGCAGTATTTT
once,TRBJ2-1,TRBV5-1,TRBD2,CASREQAGHSYNEQFF,TGCGCCAGCAGGGAACAAGCGGGGCACTCCTACAATGAGCAGTTCTTC
-,TRBJ1-2,TRBV2,TRBD1,CASSQGAGGSYGYTF,TGTGCCAGCAGCCAAGGGGCAGGGGGCTCCTATGGCTACACCTTC
-,TRBJ1-1,TRBV6-6,-,CASSMTAEAFF,TGTGCCAGCAGTATGACAGCTGAAGCTTTCTTT
-,TRBJ2-7,TRBV19,TRBD1,CASSPTGTYEQYF,TGTGCCAGTAGCCCGACAGGGACCTACGAGCAGTACTTC
few,TRBJ1-1,TRBV29-1,-,CSGYDPGPTSEAFF,TGCAGCGGCTACGATCCGGGACCGACCTCTGAAGCTTTCTTT
-,TRBJ2-2,TRBV9,TRBD2,CASSPRAGGDGAGELFF,TGTGCCAGCAGCCCTCGGGCGGGAGGAGACGGGGCCGGGGAGCTGTTTTTT
-,TRBJ2-7,TRBV6-1,TRBD1,CASTLSGGSYEQYF,TGTGCCAGCACCCTTTCAGGGGGCTCCTACGAGCAGTACTTC
-,TRBJ1-4,TRBV4-2,-,CASSQRDATNEKLFF,TGTGCCAGCAGCCAACGAGATGCAACTAATGAAAAACTGTTTTTT
-,TRBJ1-5,TRBV5-6,-,CASSLARQGNQPQHF,TGTGCCAGCAGCTTGGCCCGGCAGGGGAACCAGCCCCAGCATTTT
-,TRBJ2-2,TRBV30,-,CAWGKTTNTGELFF,TGTGCCTGGGGCAAGACAACGAACACCGGGGAGCTGTTTTTT
-,TRBJ1-5,TRBV6-1,-,CASSEGGRNQPQHF,TGTGCCAGCAGTGAAGGTGGGAGAAATCAGCCCCAGCATTTT
-,TRBJ1-3,TRBV9,-,CASSVGQASGNTIYF,TGTGCCAGCAGCGTAGGTCAGGCCTCTGGAAACACCATATATTTT
-,TRBJ2-7,TRBV5-4,TRBD2,CASSLGGSNHEQYF,TGTGCCAGCAGCTTAGGCGGGAGTAACCACGAGCAGTACTTC
-,TRBJ2-5,TRBV4-1,-,CASSQDYGAGTQETQYF,TGCGCCAGCAGCCAAGATTATGGCGCGGGGACCCAAGAGACCCAGTACTTC
-,TRBJ2-1,TRBV27,-,CASSLGTGQFF,TGTGCCAGCAGTTTAGGTACCGGGCAGTTCTTC